This TCR beta chain emerged from a study of T cell changes during pregnancy in multiple sclerosis. Produced via immunoSEQ multiplex PCR; TCRdb's table is partial and in-frame only. This table holds tens of thousands of clones, roughly 90% found once. The V end was cut by 2 bases, the J end by 3 bases, with 15 bases between. CDR1 is PRHDT and CDR2 is FYEKMQ in the germline V gene (reference sequence). This CDR3 contains 16 residues. This TCR derives from a female donor with multiple sclerosis, enrolled in a pregnancy study. The sequencing used peripheral blood, collected in the first trimester of pregnancy. The chain has TRBV13 and TRBJ2-3; D is perhaps TRBD2 (5 bases). The CDR3 coding sequence is TGTGCCAGCAGCTTACGGCTAGCCGCCGTGACAGATACGCAGTATTTT. Its protein is CASSLRLAAVTDTQYF.